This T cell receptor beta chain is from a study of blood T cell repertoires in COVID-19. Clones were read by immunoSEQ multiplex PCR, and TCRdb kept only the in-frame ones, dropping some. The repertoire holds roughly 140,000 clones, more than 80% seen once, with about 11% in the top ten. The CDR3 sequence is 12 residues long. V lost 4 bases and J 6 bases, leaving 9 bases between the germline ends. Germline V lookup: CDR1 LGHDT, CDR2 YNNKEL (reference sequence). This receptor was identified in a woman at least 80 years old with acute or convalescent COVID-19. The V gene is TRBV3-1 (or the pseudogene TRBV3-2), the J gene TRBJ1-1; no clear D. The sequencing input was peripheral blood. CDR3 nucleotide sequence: TGTGCCAGCAGCCGAAGTACAGCTGAAGCTTTCTTT. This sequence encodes CASSRSTAEAFF.